This T cell receptor (beta chain) comes out of a study of shared clonotypes between healthy human individuals. The authors ran the assay at deep level. In the source study's methods: Filtering differed since immunoSEQ provided only junctions, with no quality scores. TCRdb keeps only in-frame clones here, not all; method: immunoSEQ multiplex PCR. V, J and clone size are taken as reported in that table, and D and trimming were inferred from the DNA itself. The sample lists just over 2,000,000 clones, about 95% occurring once. CD45RO negativity and positive selection for CCR7 defined naive CD8 cells, a population that excluded terminally differentiated effector memory CD45RA+ cells. Participating donors were healthy, HIV-negative adults free of recent acute infections or vaccinations. This CDR3 is built from 17 residues. Germline loops: CDR1 SGDLS, CDR2 YYNGEE. Trimming cost V 0 bases and J 4 bases; bases outside gene matches: 7.

The TCR was taken from a young man in good health. V is TRBV9 and J is TRBJ2-5, with 12 bases fitting TRBD2. The sample taken for sequencing was naive CD8+ T cells sorted from blood. As DNA, the CDR3 is TGTGCCAGCAGCGTAGGAGCTAGCGGGAGGGTAGGAGAGACCCAGTACTTC. It codes for CASSVGASGRVGETQYF.